This entry lists 13 T cell receptor beta chains sequenced from one sample in a study of cytomegalovirus exposure and HLA in healthy donors. PCR used 60 Vbeta primers and 13 Jbeta primers. Sequencing was performed with immunoSEQ multiplex PCR; in TCRdb, only in-frame clones are kept and a portion is missing. The table has about 160,000 clones, about 80% seen once. The sequenced material came from PBMCs. These receptors came from a man in his late teens or twenties in good health and CMV-seropositive.

This sequence joins TRBV6-1 and TRBJ1-1, with 7 positions matching TRBD1. In germline, CDR1 is MNHNS, CDR2 SASEGT. Trimming took 9 bases from V and 4 from J; bases not matched to a gene: 11. The CDR3 is 14 residues long. CDR3 DNA: TGTGCCAGTATGGGACAGCTAATTGGCACTGAAGCTTTCTTT. It encodes CASMGQLIGTEAFF.

The chain combines TRBV5-1 with TRBJ2-7; TRBD1 aligns across 8 bases. Unmatched junction bases numbered 3, after V lost 4 bases and J lost 6 bases. Germline values: CDR1 SGHRS, CDR2 YFSETQ. The CDR3 has 12 residues. Here the CDR3 DNA reads TGCGCCAGCAGCGGACAGGGCTCCGAGCAGTACTTC. Encoded protein: CASSGQGSEQYF.

This clone has more than one count but fewer than ten. V and J are TRBV5-5 and TRBJ1-2, with 9 positions matching TRBD1. The V gene end was trimmed by 6 bases and the J gene end by 10 bases; junction bases not matched to a gene: 10. Germline CDR1 and CDR2: SGHKS and YYEKEE (reference sequence). The CDR3 has 13 residues. CDR3 sequence (DNA): TGTGCCAGCACATCCGGGGACAGGGCTGACTACACCTTC. This gives the protein CASTSGDRADYTF.

This clone has more than one count but fewer than ten. The chain carries TRBV5-1 and TRBJ1-2; no clear D gene. Germline V gene data show CDR1 as SGHRS and CDR2 as YFSETQ. V lost 4 bases to trimming and J lost 8 bases, with 12 bases between them. There are 12 residues in the CDR3. The DNA of the CDR3 is TGCGCCAGCAGCCAGGACTCCCCGGGCTACACCTTC. Residues: CASSQDSPGYTF.

As regards this clone: No conserved phenylalanine or tryptophan is present at the end of the CDR3, so a read error is the likely explanation. The genes are TRBV6-5 and TRBJ1-6; D perhaps matches TRBD1 (5 bases). V dropped 6 bases and J dropped 8 bases, with 14 bases sitting between them. CDR3 size: 14 residues. Germline V gene data show CDR1 as MNHEY and CDR2 as SVGAGI. The CDR3, as DNA: TGTGCCAGCAGCCGCCAGGGTATCGATTCACCCCTCCACCTT. It encodes CASSRQGIDSPLHL.

V gene TRBV4-2 combines with J gene TRBJ2-1; 8 positions agree with TRBD2. Per germline, CDR1 LGHNA and CDR2 YNFKEQ. J was trimmed by 7 bases and V by 0 bases; bases with no gene match: 5. There are 15 residues in the CDR3. In nucleotides, the CDR3 is TGTGCCAGCAGCCAAGACGGGGGGGGACCTAATGAGCAGTTCTTC. Amino acid sequence: CASSQDGGGPNEQFF.

The V call is TRBV10-3, the J call TRBJ2-7; 7 bases match TRBD1. Germline V gene data show CDR1 as ENHRY and CDR2 as SYGVKD. The V and J ends lost 0 bases and 3 bases, in that order; junction bases with no gene match: 14. The CDR3 has 18 amino acids. CDR3 sequence: CAISESTLGDRQNYEQYF. CDR3 coding DNA: TGTGCCATCAGTGAGTCGACTCTAGGGGACAGACAAAACTACGAGCAGTACTTC.

CDR3 residues: CASSRWTGATGELFF. The CDR3 coding sequence is TGTGCCAGTTCCCGTTGGACAGGGGCCACCGGGGAGCTGTTTTTT. This chain connects TRBV27 to TRBJ2-2; 9 bases match TRBD1. CDR1 and CDR2 (germline): MNHEY, SMNVEV (reference sequence). The V gene end was trimmed by 9 bases and the J gene end by 4 bases; junction bases not matched to a gene: 9. The CDR3 covers 15 residues.

The chain couples TRBV6-1 to TRBJ2-5, with TRBD2 matching over 7 bases. From germline, CDR1 is MNHNS and CDR2 SASEGT. After removal of 7 bases from V and 2 bases from J, the junction contained 10 bases not matched to a gene. The CDR3 loop spans 15 amino acids. The CDR3 bases are TGTGCCAGCATTCCTCACCCCGGGGGGCAAGAGACCCAGTACTTC. It translates to CASIPHPGGQETQYF.

J is TRBJ2-2 and V is TRBV6-1; D may be TRBD2 (5 bases). This CDR3 is built from 18 residues. The V end lost 3 bases, the J end lost 5 bases, and 22 bases lay between the germline ends. The germline CDR1 and CDR2 sequences are MNHNS and SASEGT. CDR3 sequence: CASSDHQLGYGFTGELFF. The CDR3 DNA reads as TGTGCCAGCAGTGACCACCAACTAGGCTACGGATTTACCGGGGAGCTGTTTTTT.

The rearrangement links TRBV29-1 to TRBJ2-5; TRBD2 might be the D (6 bases). Trimming pared 3 bases from V and 3 bases from J, leaving 17 bases between. Germline V lookup: CDR1 SQVTM, CDR2 ANQGSEA. The CDR3 contains 15 residues. The CDR3 sequence is CSVDRRGGTEETQYF. The CDR3 DNA reads TGCAGCGTTGATAGGCGTGGGGGGACCGAAGAGACCCAGTACTTC.

This clone was detected once. This chain links TRBV2 with TRBJ2-3; D unresolved. With 7 bases removed from V and 2 bases from J, the gap between germline ends came to 10 bases. In germline, CDR1 is SNHLY, CDR2 FYNNEI. The CDR3 has 13 amino acids. The CDR3 DNA is TGTGCCAGCAATATCCCCTTCACAGATACGCAGTATTTT. Translating gives CASNIPFTDTQYF.

The rearrangement uses TRBV16 and TRBJ2-1; D perhaps matches TRBD1 (6 bases). Trimming removed 4 bases from V and 6 bases from J, with 10 bases in between. Per germline, CDR1 KGHSY and CDR2 FQNENV. CDR3 length: 13 residues. The CDR3 reads CASSLGGVNEQFF. The CDR3 region has the DNA TGTGCCAGCAGCCTAGGGGGTGTCAATGAGCAGTTCTTC.